The 19 T cell receptor beta chains below were found in one sample sequenced in a study of blood T cell repertoires in COVID-19. Assay: immunoSEQ multiplex PCR; the TCRdb copy retains only in-frame clones and omits some. The sample lists 200,000 or so clones; roughly 80% were seen once. Sample: peripheral blood. The receptors originated from a man in his sixties with active or convalescent COVID-19.

This chain connects TRBV4-3 to TRBJ1-3, with 7 bases matching TRBD1. V lost 4 bases and J lost 12; bases outside the gene matches: 9. Germline V gene lookup returns CDR1 LGHNA and CDR2 YSLEER. The CDR3 runs to 13 residues. DNA for the CDR3: TGCGCCAGCAGCCTAAGACAGGGTGGTAGCATATATTTT. This encodes CASSLRQGGSIYF.

The chain employs TRBV19 and TRBJ2-7, with 10 bases matching TRBD1. The CDR3 runs to 14 residues. Germline V gives CDR1 LNHDA, CDR2 SQIVND (reference sequence). V shed 4 bases and J 4 bases; nucleotides not matched to a gene: 4. CDR3 sequence (DNA): TGTGCCAGTAGTAGAGGGGACAGGGGTTACGAGCAGTACTTC. Translation gives CASSRGDRGYEQYF.

V is TRBV5-6 and J is TRBJ2-7, with D possibly TRBD1 on 6 matching bases. Between the trimmed V and J ends, which lost 3 bases and 3 bases, there was a span of 16 bases. CDR3 length equals 15 residues. CDR1 is SGHDT, CDR2 YYEEEE, per germline. CDR3 nucleotide sequence: TGTGCCAGCAGCTCCAGGGGACGTAACGTCTACGAGCAGTACTTC. Translated: CASSSRGRNVYEQYF.

This chain uses TRBV5-4 with TRBJ2-2; 8 nucleotides line up with TRBD1. The CDR3 loop spans 16 amino acids. Germline V gene lookup returns CDR1 SGHNT and CDR2 YYREEE (reference sequence). Trimming took 4 bases from V and 0 from J; bases not matched to a gene: 5. This CDR3 is CASSRDRHPNTGELFF. The CDR3 coding sequence is TGTGCCAGCAGCCGGGACAGGCATCCGAACACCGGGGAGCTGTTTTTT.

The chain joins TRBV18 to TRBJ2-1; 10 bases line up with TRBD2. The V segment lost 3 bases and the J segment 6 bases; nucleotides outside the gene matches: 5. Germline V gene lookup returns CDR1 KGHSH and CDR2 LQKENI. This CDR3 region has 15 residues. The CDR3 DNA reads TGTGCCAGCTCACCTCTAGCGGGAGAGCTCAATGAGCAGTTCTTC. It translates to CASSPLAGELNEQFF.

In its sample, this clone was seen a few times. This sequence joins TRBV9 and TRBJ2-1; unclear D gene. The CDR3 sequence is 15 residues long. CDR1 is SGDLS, CDR2 YYNGEE, per germline. V shed 3 bases and J shed 7 bases, with 17 bases lying between them. The CDR3 sequence is CASSASSLAWNEQFF. In DNA, the CDR3 is TGTGCCAGCAGCGCCTCCTCACTTGCGTGGAATGAGCAGTTCTTC.

The chain carries TRBV24-1 and TRBJ1-2; no reliable D call. The CDR3 has 14 residues. Trimming cost V 3 bases and J 8 bases, with 15 bases left between them. CDR1 is KGHDR, CDR2 SFDVKD, per germline. CDR3 sequence: CATSDHGISMGYTF. The CDR3 bases are TGTGCCACCAGTGATCACGGGATTTCTATGGGCTACACCTTC.

This clone was picked up a small number of times. This chain links TRBV28 with TRBJ1-2; 11 nucleotides align to TRBD1. V was clipped by 4 bases and J by 2 bases; unmatched bases: 6. CDR1 and CDR2 from the germline V gene are MDHEN and SYDVKM. The CDR3 sequence is 16 residues long. This chain's CDR3 is CASSSSGQGDNYGYTF. The CDR3 DNA sequence: TGTGCCAGCAGTTCCTCGGGACAGGGGGACAACTATGGCTACACCTTC.

The CDR3 coding sequence is TGTGCCAGCAGTCAGGACACCAGAGGTTATGGCTACACCTTC. Translation gives CASSQDTRGYGYTF. The gene calls are TRBV6-5 and TRBJ1-2, with TRBD1 as a possible D gene (5 bases). Germline V gene sequence: CDR1 MNHEY, CDR2 SVGAGI. This CDR3 contains 14 residues. The V gene lost 5 bases and the J gene lost 5 bases, with 15 bases spanning the gap.

The rearrangement uses TRBV24-1 and TRBJ1-5; 7 nucleotides match TRBD1. The CDR3 covers 14 residues. The junction had 9 bases not matched to a gene; V was cut back by 5 bases and J by 9 bases. The V gene's germline CDR1 is KGHDR and CDR2 SFDVKD. The CDR3 nucleotides read TGTGCCACCAGTGCCCAACAGGGGAGAGCGCCCCAGCATTTT. This codes for CATSAQQGRAPQHF.

The CDR3 bases are TGCGCCAGCAGCTTGGGCCTGGGACTAGCCGGCTCCTACAATGAGCAGTTCTTC. This codes for CASSLGLGLAGSYNEQFF. The chain has TRBV5-1 and TRBJ2-1; TRBD2 matches 9 bases. Trimming cost V 0 bases and J 0 bases; bases outside gene matches: 7. Germline CDR1 SGHRS, CDR2 YFSETQ. The CDR3 has 18 residues. Variable domain in full (rest from reference TRBV5-1 and TRBJ2-1): KAGVTQTPRYLIKTRGQQVTLSCSPISGHRSVSWYQQTPGQGLQFLFEYFSETQRNKGNFPGRFSGRQFSNSRSEMNVSTLELGDSALYLCASSLGLGLAGSYNEQFFGPGTRLTVL.

The chain uses TRBV7-9 and TRBJ2-2; D unclear. Germline V gene lookup returns CDR1 SEHNR and CDR2 FQNEAQ (reference sequence). The CDR3 contains 17 residues. Trimming stripped 2 bases from V and 2 bases from J, with 15 bases between. CDR3 region: CASSLNLGPGNTGELFF. The CDR3 nucleotides read TGTGCCAGCAGCTTAAACCTGGGCCCAGGTAACACCGGGGAGCTGTTTTTT.

The rearrangement links TRBV5-1 to TRBJ2-1; 9 nucleotides line up with TRBD2. The V gene end was trimmed by 2 bases and the J gene end by 9 bases; junction bases not matched to a gene: 21. The CDR3 contains 19 residues. Per the germline V gene, CDR1 is SGHRS and CDR2 is YFSETQ. This chain's CDR3 is CASSFPRGRTAGGLGEQFF. CDR3 nucleotides: TGCGCCAGCAGCTTCCCCAGGGGGAGGACGGCGGGAGGGCTGGGTGAGCAGTTCTTC.

The table lists this clone with a count of one. The chain combines TRBV19 with TRBJ2-1; TRBD2 matches 15 bases. The CDR3 has 16 residues. Germline V lookup: CDR1 LNHDA, CDR2 SQIVND (reference sequence). With 3 bases clipped from V and 8 bases from J, the junction kept 5 bases outside the gene matches. The CDR3 protein is CASSMGTSGRWYEQFF. Written as DNA, the CDR3 is TGTGCCAGTAGTATGGGGACTAGCGGGAGGTGGTATGAGCAGTTCTTC.

The V gene is TRBV18, the J gene TRBJ1-2; 8 bases align to TRBD1. V lost 4 bases, J lost 6 bases, and 4 bases stayed unmatched. From germline, CDR1 is KGHSH and CDR2 LQKENI. The CDR3 covers 13 residues. The CDR3: CASSQGQDNGYTF. CDR3 DNA: TGTGCCAGCTCACAGGGACAGGACAATGGCTACACCTTC.

This chain joins TRBV5-1 and TRBJ2-2, with D possibly matching TRBD1 (6 bases). Germline V CDR1 and CDR2: SGHRS, YFSETQ. The CDR3 is made up of 15 amino acids. Trimming removed 5 bases at V and 3 bases at J, with 14 bases between. Here the CDR3 DNA reads TGCGCCAGCAGTGTGGGGGCGACGTACACCGGGGAGCTGTTTTTT. Protein: CASSVGATYTGELFF.

The chain has TRBV9 and TRBJ2-7; 10 bases are a match to TRBD2. V was clipped by 5 bases and J by 2 bases; unmatched bases: 7. CDR3 length: 15 amino acids. In germline, CDR1 is SGDLS, CDR2 YYNGEE. The CDR3 DNA follows: TGTGCCAGCAGTGCTAGCGGGAGTGCCGCCTACGAGCAGTACTTC. This gives the protein CASSASGSAAYEQYF.

Only one count was recorded for this clone. The J gene is TRBJ1-1, the V gene TRBV7-6, with 7 positions matching TRBD1. With 4 bases clipped from V and 4 bases from J, the junction kept 9 bases outside the gene matches. This CDR3 is built from 15 residues. Germline V CDR1 and CDR2: SGHVS, FNYEAQ. The CDR3 sequence is CASSSPATGVTEAFF. CDR3 DNA: TGTGCCAGCAGCTCGCCGGCTACAGGGGTCACTGAAGCTTTCTTT.

The chain recombines TRBV5-1 with TRBJ2-1; 7 bases match TRBD2. The length of the CDR3 is 14 residues. Trimming took 1 base from V and 4 from J; bases not matched to a gene: 2. Looked up from germline, CDR1 is SGHRS and CDR2 is YFSETQ. CDR3 sequence (DNA): TGCGCCAGCAGCTTGAGCGGGACTTACAATGAGCAGTTCTTC. Encoded protein: CASSLSGTYNEQFF.